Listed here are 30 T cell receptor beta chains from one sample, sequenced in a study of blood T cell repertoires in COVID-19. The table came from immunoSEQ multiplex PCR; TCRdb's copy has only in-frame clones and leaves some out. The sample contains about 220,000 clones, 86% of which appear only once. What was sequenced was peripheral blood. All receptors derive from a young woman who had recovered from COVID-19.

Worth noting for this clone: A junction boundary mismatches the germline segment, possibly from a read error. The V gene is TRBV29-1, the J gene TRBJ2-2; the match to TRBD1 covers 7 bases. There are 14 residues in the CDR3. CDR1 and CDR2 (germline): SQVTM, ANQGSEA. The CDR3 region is CSAFDRENAGELFF. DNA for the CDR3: TGCAGCGCCTTCGACAGGGAGAACGCCGGGGAGCTGTTTTTT.

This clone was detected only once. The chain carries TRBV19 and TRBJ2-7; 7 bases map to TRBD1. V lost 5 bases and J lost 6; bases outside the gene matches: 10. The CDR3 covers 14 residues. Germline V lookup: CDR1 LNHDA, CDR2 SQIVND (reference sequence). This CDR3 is CASSRQGHTLEQYF. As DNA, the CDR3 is TGTGCCAGTAGTCGACAGGGACATACACTCGAGCAGTACTTC.

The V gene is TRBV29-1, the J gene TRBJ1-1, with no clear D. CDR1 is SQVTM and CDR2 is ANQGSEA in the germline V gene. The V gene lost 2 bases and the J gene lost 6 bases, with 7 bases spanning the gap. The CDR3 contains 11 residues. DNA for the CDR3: TGCAGCGTTGAAACCGGGGCTGAAGCTTTCTTT. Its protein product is CSVETGAEAFF.

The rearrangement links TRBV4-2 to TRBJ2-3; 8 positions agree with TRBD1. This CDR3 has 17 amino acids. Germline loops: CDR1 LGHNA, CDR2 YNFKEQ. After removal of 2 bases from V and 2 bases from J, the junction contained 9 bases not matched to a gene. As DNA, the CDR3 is TGTGCCAGCAGCCAATCAAATCGGGACAGGTACACAGATACGCAGTATTTT. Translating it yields CASSQSNRDRYTDTQYF.

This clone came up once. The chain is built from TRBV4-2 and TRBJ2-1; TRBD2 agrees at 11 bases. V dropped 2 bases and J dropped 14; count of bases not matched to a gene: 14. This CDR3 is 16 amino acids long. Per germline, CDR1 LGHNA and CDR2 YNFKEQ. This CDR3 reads CASSQIAGGSEGAEFF. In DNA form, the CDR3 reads TGTGCCAGCAGCCAAATAGCGGGGGGGTCTGAGGGAGCTGAGTTCTTC.

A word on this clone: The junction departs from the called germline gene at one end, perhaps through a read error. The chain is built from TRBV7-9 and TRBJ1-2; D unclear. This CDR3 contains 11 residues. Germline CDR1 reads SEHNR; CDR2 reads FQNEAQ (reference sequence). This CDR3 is CASSFLGGFVF. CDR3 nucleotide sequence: TGTGCCAGCAGCTTCCTGGGAGGTTTTGTCTTC.

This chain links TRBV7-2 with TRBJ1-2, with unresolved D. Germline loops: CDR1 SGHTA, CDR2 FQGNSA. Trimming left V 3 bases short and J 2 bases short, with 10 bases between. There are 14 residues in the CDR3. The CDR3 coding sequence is TGTGCCAGCAGCTTCGAGGGTCTGAACTATGGCTACACCTTC. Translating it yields CASSFEGLNYGYTF.

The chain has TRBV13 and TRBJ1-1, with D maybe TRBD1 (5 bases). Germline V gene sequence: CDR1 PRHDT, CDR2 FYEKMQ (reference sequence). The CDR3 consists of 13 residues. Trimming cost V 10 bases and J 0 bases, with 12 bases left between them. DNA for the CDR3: TGTGCCACACTACAGGAGCTGAACACTGAAGCTTTCTTT. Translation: CATLQELNTEAFF. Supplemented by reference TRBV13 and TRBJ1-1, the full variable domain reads AAGVIQSPRHLIKEKRETATLKCYPIPRHDTVYWYQQGPGQDPQFLISFYEKMQSDKGSIPDRFSAQQFSDYHSELNMSSLELGDSALYFCATLQELNTEAFFGQGTRLTVV.

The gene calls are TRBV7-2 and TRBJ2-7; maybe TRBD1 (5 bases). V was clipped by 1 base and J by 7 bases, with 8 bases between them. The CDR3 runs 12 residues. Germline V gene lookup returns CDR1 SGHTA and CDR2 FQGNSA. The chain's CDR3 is CASSLVGVEQYF. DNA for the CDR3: TGTGCCAGCAGCTTAGTAGGGGTAGAGCAGTACTTC.

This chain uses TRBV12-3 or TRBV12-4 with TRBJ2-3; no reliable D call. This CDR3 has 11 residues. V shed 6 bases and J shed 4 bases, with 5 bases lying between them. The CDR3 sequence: CASSRSDTQYF. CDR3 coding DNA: TGTGCCAGCAGCCGTTCAGATACGCAGTATTTT.

The CDR3 spells CASSPKGGNQPQHF. For the CDR3, the DNA is TGTGCCAGCTCACCAAAAGGGGGCAATCAGCCCCAGCATTTT. J is TRBJ1-5 and V is TRBV18, with D perhaps TRBD1 (5 bases). The V gene's germline CDR1 is KGHSH and CDR2 LQKENI. CDR3 length: 14 residues. Trimming removed 2 bases from V and 2 bases from J, with 7 bases in between.

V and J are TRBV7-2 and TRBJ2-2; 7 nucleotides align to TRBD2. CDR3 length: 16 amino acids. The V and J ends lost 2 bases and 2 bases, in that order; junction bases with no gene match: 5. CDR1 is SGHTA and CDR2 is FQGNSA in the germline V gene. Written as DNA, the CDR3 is TGTGCCAGCAGCTTATCGACTAGCTTAAACACCGGGGAGCTGTTTTTT. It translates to CASSLSTSLNTGELFF.

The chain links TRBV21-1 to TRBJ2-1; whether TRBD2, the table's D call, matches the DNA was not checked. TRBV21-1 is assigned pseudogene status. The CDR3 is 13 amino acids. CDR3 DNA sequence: TGTGCCACCTCACCCCCCGGGGGCAATGAGCAGTTCTTC. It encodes CATSPPGGNEQFF.

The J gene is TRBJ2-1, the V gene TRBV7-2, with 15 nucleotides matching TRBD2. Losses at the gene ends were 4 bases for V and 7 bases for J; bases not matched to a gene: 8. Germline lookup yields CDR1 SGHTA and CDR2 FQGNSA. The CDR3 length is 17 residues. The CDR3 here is CASSSFPGLAGGNEQFF. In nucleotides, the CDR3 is TGTGCCAGCAGCTCCTTCCCGGGACTAGCGGGGGGTAATGAGCAGTTCTTC.

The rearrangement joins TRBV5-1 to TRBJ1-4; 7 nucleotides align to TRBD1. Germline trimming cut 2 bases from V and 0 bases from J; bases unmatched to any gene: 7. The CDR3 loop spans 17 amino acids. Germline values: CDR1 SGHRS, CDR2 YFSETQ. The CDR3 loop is CASSLWGQTATNEKLFF. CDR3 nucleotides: TGCGCCAGCAGCTTATGGGGACAGACTGCAACTAATGAAAAACTGTTTTTT.

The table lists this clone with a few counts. The CDR3 DNA is TGTGCCTGGAGTGTTGGGCACACTAGCAATCAGCCCCAGCATTTT. Translation gives CAWSVGHTSNQPQHF. This chain links TRBV30 with TRBJ1-5; D remains unclear. Trimming shortened V by 0 bases and J by 0 bases, and 9 bases separated the two germline ends. Germline lookup yields CDR1 GTSNPN and CDR2 SVGIG (reference sequence). The CDR3 length is 15 residues.

The CDR3 is CASSKSRNEQFF. In nucleotides, the CDR3 is TGTGCCAGCAGTAAGAGCCGTAATGAGCAGTTCTTC. J is TRBJ2-1 and V is TRBV6-2 or TRBV6-3; D is ambiguous. Germline CDR1 is MNHEY and CDR2 is SVGEGT. The CDR3 covers 12 residues. The germline V and J ends were trimmed by 5 bases and 7 bases, with 9 bases remaining between them.

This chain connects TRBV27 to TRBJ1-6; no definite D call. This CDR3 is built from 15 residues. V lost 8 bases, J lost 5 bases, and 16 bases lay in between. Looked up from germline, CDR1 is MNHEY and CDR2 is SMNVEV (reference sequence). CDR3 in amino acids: CASRYWRVDNSPLHF. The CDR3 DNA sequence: TGTGCCAGCCGGTATTGGAGGGTGGATAATTCACCCCTCCACTTT.

The DNA of the CDR3 is TGTGCCAGCAGCTCCTGGGAGGGACCCGGTATGCAGCCCCAGCATTTT. This encodes CASSSWEGPGMQPQHF. The V gene is TRBV7-9, the J gene TRBJ1-5; possible D gene TRBD1, 5 bases. Germline V lookup: CDR1 SEHNR, CDR2 FQNEAQ (reference sequence). The V end lost 4 bases, the J end lost 7 bases, and 20 bases lay between the germline ends. This CDR3 region has 16 residues.

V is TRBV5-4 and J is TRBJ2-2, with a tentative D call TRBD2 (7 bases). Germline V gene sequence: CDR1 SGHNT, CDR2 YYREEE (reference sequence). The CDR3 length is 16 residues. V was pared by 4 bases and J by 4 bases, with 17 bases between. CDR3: CASSAAGGGITGELFF. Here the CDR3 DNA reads TGTGCCAGCAGCGCGGCGGGCGGGGGCATCACCGGGGAGCTGTTTTTT. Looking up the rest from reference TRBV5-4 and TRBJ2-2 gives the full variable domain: ETGVTQSPTHLIKTRGQQVTLRCSSQSGHNTVSWYQQALGQGPQFIFQYYREEENGRGNFPPRFSGLQFPNYSSELNVNALELDDSALYLCASSAAGGGITGELFFGEGSRLTVL.

The CDR3 loop reads CSVERTGGYGYTF. As DNA, the CDR3 is TGCAGCGTTGAACGCACAGGGGGCTATGGCTACACCTTC. The rearrangement joins TRBV29-1 to TRBJ1-2, with 8 bases aligning to TRBD1. J gave up 4 bases and V 2 bases, and 3 bases lay outside the gene matches. CDR1 and CDR2 (germline): SQVTM, ANQGSEA. This CDR3 contains 13 residues.

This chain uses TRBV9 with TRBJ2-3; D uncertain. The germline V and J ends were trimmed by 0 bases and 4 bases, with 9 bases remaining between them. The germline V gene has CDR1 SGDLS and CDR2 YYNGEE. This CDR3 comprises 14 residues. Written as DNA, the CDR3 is TGTGCCAGCAGCGTAGCCTCCTCAGCAGATACGCAGTATTTT. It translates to CASSVASSADTQYF.

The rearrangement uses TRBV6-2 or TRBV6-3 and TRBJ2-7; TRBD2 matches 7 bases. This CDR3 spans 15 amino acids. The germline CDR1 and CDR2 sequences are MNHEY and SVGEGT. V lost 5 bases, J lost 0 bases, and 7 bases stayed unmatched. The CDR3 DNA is TGTGCCAGCAGTAGTAGCGGGCGCTTCTCCTACGAGCAGTACTTC. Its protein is CASSSSGRFSYEQYF.

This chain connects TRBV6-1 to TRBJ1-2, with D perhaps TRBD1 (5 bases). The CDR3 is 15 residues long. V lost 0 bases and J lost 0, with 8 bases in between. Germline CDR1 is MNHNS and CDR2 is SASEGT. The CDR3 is CASSEATGANYGYTF. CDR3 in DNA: TGTGCCAGCAGTGAAGCTACAGGAGCTAACTATGGCTACACCTTC.

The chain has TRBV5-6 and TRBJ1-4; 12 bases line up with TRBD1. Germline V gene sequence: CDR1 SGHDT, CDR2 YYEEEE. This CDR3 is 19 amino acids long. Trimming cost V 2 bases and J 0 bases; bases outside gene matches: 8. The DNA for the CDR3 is TGTGCCAGCAGCTTCCTGAGGGACAGGGGGCGCACAACTAATGAAAAACTGTTTTTT. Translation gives CASSFLRDRGRTTNEKLFF.

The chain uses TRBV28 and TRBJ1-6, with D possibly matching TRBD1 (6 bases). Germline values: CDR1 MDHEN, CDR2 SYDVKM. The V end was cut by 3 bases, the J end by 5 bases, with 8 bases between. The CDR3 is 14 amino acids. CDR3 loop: CASSLYRDNSPLHF. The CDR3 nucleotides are TGTGCCAGCAGTTTGTACAGGGATAATTCACCCCTCCACTTT. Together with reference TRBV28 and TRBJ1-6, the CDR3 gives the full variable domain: DVKVTQSSRYLVKRTGEKVFLECVQDMDHENMFWYRQDPGLGLRLIYFSYDVKMKEKGDIPEGYSVSREKKERFSLILESASTNQTSMYLCASSLYRDNSPLHFGNGTRLTVT.

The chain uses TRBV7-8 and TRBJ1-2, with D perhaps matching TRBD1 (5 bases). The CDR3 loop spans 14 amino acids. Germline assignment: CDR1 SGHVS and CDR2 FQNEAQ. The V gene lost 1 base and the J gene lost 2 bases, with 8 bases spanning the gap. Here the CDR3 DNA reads TGTGCCAGCAGCTTAGAAGGGGTCAACTATGGCTACACCTTC. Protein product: CASSLEGVNYGYTF.

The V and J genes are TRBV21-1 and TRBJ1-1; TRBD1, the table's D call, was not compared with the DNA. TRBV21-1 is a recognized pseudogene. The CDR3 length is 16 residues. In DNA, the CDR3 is TGTGCCAGCACCACTCCTGAAACAGGGGAATGCACTGAAGCTTTCTTT. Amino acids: CASTTPETGECTEAFF.

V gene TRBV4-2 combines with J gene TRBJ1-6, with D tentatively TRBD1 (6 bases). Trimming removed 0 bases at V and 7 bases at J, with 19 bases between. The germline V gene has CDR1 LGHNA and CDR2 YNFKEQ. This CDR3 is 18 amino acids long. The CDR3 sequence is CASSQEVRQAPNNSPLHF. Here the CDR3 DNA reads TGTGCCAGCAGCCAAGAAGTCCGACAGGCCCCAAACAATTCACCCCTCCACTTT.

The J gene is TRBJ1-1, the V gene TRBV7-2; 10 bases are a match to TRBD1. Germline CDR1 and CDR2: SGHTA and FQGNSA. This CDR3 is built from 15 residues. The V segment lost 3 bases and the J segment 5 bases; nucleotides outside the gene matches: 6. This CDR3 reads CASSFRDRGLTEAFF. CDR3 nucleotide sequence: TGTGCCAGCAGCTTCCGGGACAGGGGTCTGACTGAAGCTTTCTTT. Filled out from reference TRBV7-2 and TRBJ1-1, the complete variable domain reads GAGVSQSPSNKVTEKGKDVELRCDPISGHTALYWYRQSLGQGLEFLIYFQGNSAPDKSGLPSDRFSAERTGGSVSTLTIQRTQQEDSAVYLCASSFRDRGLTEAFFGQGTRLTVV.